These T cell receptor beta chains were read from a single sample in a study of T cell responses to AZD1222 COVID-19 vaccine. TCRdb's copy holds only in-frame clones and misses some; the assay was immunoSEQ multiplex PCR. The sample includes 130,000 or so clones, 94% seen only once; the top ten take roughly 7%. The sample was peripheral blood, taken on day 0 of AZD1222 vaccination. These TCRs come from an adult in good health. Both conserved end residues are part of each CDR3. The D gene is left open where the match is weak. Size is stated for part of the rows, as once, few or many counts, or as a class when the clone is expanded.

clone_size j_call d_call v_call cdr3_nt cdr3_aa
. TRBJ1-6 TRBD1 TRBV18 TGTGCCAGCTCACAAGACAGGGTCGGATCACCCCTCCACTTT CASSQDRVGSPLHF
. TRBJ2-5 . TRBV19 TGTGCCAGTACCACTACCTCGTGGGACCAAGAGACCCAGTACTTC CASTTTSWDQETQYF
once TRBJ1-3 . TRBV28 TGTGCCAGCAGTTTATGGGGGCTCTCTGGAAACACCATATATTTT CASSLWGLSGNTIYF
. TRBJ1-1 TRBD1 TRBV5-1 TGCGCCAGCAGCCGTCTGGGGACAGGGGGATATGAAGCTTTCTTT CASSRLGTGGYEAFF
. TRBJ2-7 TRBD1 TRBV7-2 TGTGCCAGCAGCCCAGGGACAGGGTTCGCCTACGAGCAGTACTTC CASSPGTGFAYEQYF
. TRBJ1-6 . TRBV25-1 TGTGCCAGCAGTGAAGGGGATCGGGTTGATTCACCCCTCCACTTT CASSEGDRVDSPLHF
. TRBJ1-1 . TRBV5-1 TGCGCCAGCACCCTCCTACCCGGGACGGTGAACACTGAAGCTTTCTTT CASTLLPGTVNTEAFF
. TRBJ2-1 . TRBV3-1/TRBV3-2 TGTGCCAGCAGCCAAGATCGACAGAGGAATGAGCAGTTCTTC CASSQDRQRNEQFF
. TRBJ2-5 . TRBV19 TGTGCCAGTAGTAAAGACAGGCCTGAAGAGACCCAGTACTTC CASSKDRPEETQYF
. TRBJ1-6 . TRBV21-1 TGTGCCAGCAGCTACAATCTCAGGGGGCCAAAGAATTCACCCCTCCACTTT CASSYNLRGPKNSPLHF
once TRBJ2-2 TRBD1 TRBV3-1/TRBV3-2 TGTGCCAGCAGCCCGTACAGGGGGCCGCACGGGGAGCTGTTTTTT CASSPYRGPHGELFF
. TRBJ1-1 TRBD1 TRBV19 TGTGCCAGTGGCCGGGACAGGTACATGAACACTGAAGCTTTCTTT CASGRDRYMNTEAFF
. TRBJ2-7 TRBD1 TRBV11-2 TGTGCCAGCAGCGCAACCGGGACAGGGGATTCCTACGAGCAGTACTTC CASSATGTGDSYEQYF
. TRBJ2-2 . TRBV28 TGTGCCAGCAGGAGGGACACCGGGGAGCTGTTTTTT CASRRDTGELFF
. TRBJ1-5 . TRBV28 TGTGCCACCCAGAAGGGGGGGAGTAATCAGCCCCAGCATTTT CATQKGGSNQPQHF
. TRBJ1-1 TRBD1 TRBV2 TGTGCCAGCAGACTCACAGGGGGCACTGAAGCTTTCTTT CASRLTGGTEAFF
. TRBJ1-5 TRBD1 TRBV12-5 TGTGCTAGTGGTCCAGGACAGGGAAGGGAACCCCAGCATTTT CASGPGQGREPQHF
. TRBJ2-7 . TRBV19 TGTGCCAGTAGTATTAGGGCTAGTCGGCTCGGGTACGAGCAGTACTTC CASSIRASRLGYEQYF
. TRBJ1-2 . TRBV9 TGTGCCAGCAGCGCGGGCATCGGCGCCGGGGGTGGCTACACCTTC CASSAGIGAGGGYTF
. TRBJ1-3 . TRBV6-5 TGTGCCAGCAGTTACCAGGGCCTCTCTGGAAACACCATATATTTT CASSYQGLSGNTIYF
. TRBJ1-2 . TRBV6-6 TGTGCCAGCAGTTACTCGGACAGTAACTATGGCTACACCTTC CASSYSDSNYGYTF
. TRBJ2-1 . TRBV14 TGTGCCAGCAGCCAAGTAAAGGGATACAATGAGCAGTTCTTC CASSQVKGYNEQFF
. TRBJ1-1 . TRBV6-5 TGTGCCAGCAGTTACGAACAGAACACTGAAGCTTTCTTT CASSYEQNTEAFF
. TRBJ1-5 . TRBV6-6 TGTGCCAGCAGTTACGCAGGGAACAATCAGCCCCAGCATTTT CASSYAGNNQPQHF
. TRBJ2-7 TRBD2 TRBV4-1 TGCGCCAGCAGTCAAGGACCTGGGACTAGCGGGAGCTACGAGCAGTACTTC CASSQGPGTSGSYEQYF
few TRBJ2-7 TRBD2 TRBV5-6 TGTGCCAGCAGCTTTACTAGCGGGTACGAGCAGTACTTC CASSFTSGYEQYF
. TRBJ2-3 TRBD1 TRBV6-5 TGTGCCAGCAGCGACAGGGCCTTTAGTACAGATACGCAGTATTTT CASSDRAFSTDTQYF
. TRBJ1-1 . TRBV18 TGTGCCAGCTCACTCGCCTCCGGGGGCCGCGATGCTGAAGCTTTCTTT CASSLASGGRDAEAFF
once TRBJ2-2 . TRBV19 TGTGCCAGTAGTATGGATCTGGATAGGGTAAACACCGGGGAGCTGTTTTTT CASSMDLDRVNTGELFF
. TRBJ2-3 . TRBV5-1 TGCGCCAGCAGCTATGGAGATACGCAGTATTTT CASSYGDTQYF
. TRBJ1-5 . TRBV7-2 TGTGCCAGCAGGCCCGAGGCTGCCAACCAGCCCCAGCATTTT CASRPEAANQPQHF
once TRBJ1-2 . TRBV7-2 TGTGCCAGCAGCTTAGACAGGGCGAGTGGCTACACCTTC CASSLDRASGYTF
. TRBJ1-2 TRBD1 TRBV5-1 TGCGCCAGCAGCTTGCAGCCGGGACAGGGGGCCTGGACGGGCTATGGCTACACCTTC CASSLQPGQGAWTGYGYTF
. TRBJ2-5 . TRBV15 TGTGCCACCAGCGGAAACCGGGACTTTTTTCTTTACCAAGAGACCCAGTACTTC CATSGNRDFFLYQETQYF
. TRBJ2-7 TRBD2 TRBV11-3 TGTGCCAGCAGCCTGGGAGTGGGGGGGGGCTACGAGCAGTACTTC CASSLGVGGGYEQYF
. TRBJ1-5 . TRBV4-1 TGCGCCAGCAGCCAAGGACAGTCCTATAATCAGCCCCAGCATTTT CASSQGQSYNQPQHF
. TRBJ1-2 TRBD1 TRBV2 TGTGCCAGCTTACCGGGACAGTGGAACTATGGCTACACCTTC CASLPGQWNYGYTF
. TRBJ1-6 . TRBV5-4 TGTGCCAGCAGCTTGGGCGGAAGCTCCTATAATTCACCCCTCCACTTT CASSLGGSSYNSPLHF
. TRBJ1-2 TRBD1 TRBV5-6 TGTGCCAGCAGCTTTAGACCGGGACAGGGGGCCTGGGGGTCAGATGGCTACACCTTC CASSFRPGQGAWGSDGYTF
. TRBJ2-3 . TRBV7-2 TGTGCCAGCAGCTTAGCACTGTCTAGCACAGATACGCAGTATTTT CASSLALSSTDTQYF
. TRBJ2-1 . TRBV27 TGTGCCAGCAGTTCGAGGGGTCATCGCGACAATGAGCAGTTCTTC CASSSRGHRDNEQFF
. TRBJ1-1 TRBD1 TRBV10-3 TGTGCCATCAGTGGAGGACAGGGAGGGACTGAAGCTTTCTTT CAISGGQGGTEAFF
. TRBJ2-1 . TRBV5-1 TGCGCCAGCAGCTTGGGGTCCTACAATGAGCAGTTCTTC CASSLGSYNEQFF
. TRBJ1-5 TRBD1 TRBV4-2 TGTGCCAGCAGCCAAGTTCAGAACAGGGGCGTCAGGCAGCCCCAGCATTTT CASSQVQNRGVRQPQHF
. TRBJ2-1 . TRBV10-3 TGTGCCATCAGTGTTACCGGAGGAAGTTTTTACAATGAGCAGTTCTTC CAISVTGGSFYNEQFF
. TRBJ1-2 . TRBV6-5 TGTGCCAGCAGTTACTCGCCGGGGGGAGTCTATGGCTACACCTTC CASSYSPGGVYGYTF
. TRBJ2-7 . TRBV28 TGTGCCAGCAGTTTAGGAGGCGGGGCCTCCTACGAGCAGTACTTC CASSLGGGASYEQYF
. TRBJ2-4 . TRBV7-9 TGTGCCAGCAGCTTAGCGCCGGAAGGGAGAAACATTCAGTACTTC CASSLAPEGRNIQYF